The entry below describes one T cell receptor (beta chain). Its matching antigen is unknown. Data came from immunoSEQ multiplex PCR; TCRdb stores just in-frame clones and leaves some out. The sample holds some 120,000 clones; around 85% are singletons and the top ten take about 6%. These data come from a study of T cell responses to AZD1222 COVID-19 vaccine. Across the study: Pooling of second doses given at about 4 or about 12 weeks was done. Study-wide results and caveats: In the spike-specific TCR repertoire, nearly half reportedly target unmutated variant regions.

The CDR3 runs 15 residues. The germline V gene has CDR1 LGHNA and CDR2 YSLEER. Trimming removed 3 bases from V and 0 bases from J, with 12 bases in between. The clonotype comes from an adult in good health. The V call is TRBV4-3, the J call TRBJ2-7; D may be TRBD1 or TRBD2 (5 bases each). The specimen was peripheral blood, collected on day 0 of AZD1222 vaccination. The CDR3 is CASSQGVLSSYEQYF. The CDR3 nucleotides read TGCGCCAGCAGCCAGGGGGTTTTGAGCTCCTACGAGCAGTACTTC.